One and the same sample provided the 29 T cell receptor beta chains below, sequenced in a study of blood T cell repertoires in COVID-19. Profiling relied on immunoSEQ multiplex PCR, and the TCRdb table lists in-frame clones only, not all of them. The data hold 330,000 or so clones, with roughly 90% observed a single time. The sample consisted of peripheral blood. The receptors derive from a man aged 25 to 45 with COVID-19, enrolled during active disease.

The CDR3: CASSPSRGNTEAFF. For the CDR3, the DNA is TGTGCCAGCAGTCCCAGCAGGGGGAACACTGAAGCTTTCTTT. The chain combines TRBV6-5 with TRBJ1-1; D might be TRBD1 (6 bases). There are 14 residues in the CDR3. Germline CDR1 and CDR2: MNHEY and SVGAGI. V was clipped by 5 bases and J by 1 base, with 11 bases between them.

CDR3 DNA sequence: TGCGCCAGCAGCACCGACAGGGGTTCTGGAAACACCATATATTTT. Translating gives CASSTDRGSGNTIYF. This chain links TRBV5-1 with TRBJ1-3, with 8 bases fitting TRBD1. The CDR3 covers 15 residues. Per the germline V gene, CDR1 is SGHRS and CDR2 is YFSETQ. Unmatched junction bases numbered 4, after V lost 4 bases and J lost 1 base.

The chain's CDR3 is CASSRTATGGFGNTIYF. The CDR3, as DNA: TGTGCCAGCAGTCGTACCGCCACAGGGGGCTTCGGAAACACCATATATTTT. V and J are TRBV6-2 or TRBV6-3 and TRBJ1-3, with 9 bases matching TRBD1. In germline, CDR1 is MNHEY, CDR2 SVGEGT. Trimming took 5 bases from V and 4 from J; bases not matched to a gene: 12. The CDR3 length is 17 residues.

The chain uses TRBV6-5 and TRBJ2-7; D ambiguous. V lost 7 bases, J lost 1 base, and 11 bases lay in between. This CDR3 comprises 13 residues. Germline CDR1 and CDR2: MNHEY and SVGAGI. In nucleotides, the CDR3 is TGTGCCAGCACGTCGTACGGGTCCTACGAGCAGTACTTC. It is translated as CASTSYGSYEQYF.

This clone was observed a single time. The rearrangement links TRBV12-5 to TRBJ2-7; 9 bases map to TRBD1. CDR3 length: 19 residues. Germline V lookup: CDR1 LGHNT, CDR2 FRNRAP. Losses at the gene ends were 0 bases for V and 6 bases for J; bases not matched to a gene: 18. CDR3 in amino acids: CASGLVSIAGTGSMSEQYF. The DNA of the CDR3 is TGTGCTAGTGGTTTGGTCTCAATCGCCGGGACAGGGAGTATGAGCGAGCAGTACTTC.

The CDR3 nucleotides are TGTGCCAGCAGTTCCGCACGACTAGCGGGGGGGGCCTACGAGCAGTACTTC. It encodes CASSSARLAGGAYEQYF. The chain joins TRBV27 to TRBJ2-7; 14 bases are a match to TRBD2. V shed 4 bases, J shed 2 bases, and the junction held 7 bases outside the gene matches. Germline V gene sequence: CDR1 MNHEY, CDR2 SMNVEV (reference sequence). CDR3 length: 17 amino acids.

This rearrangement joins TRBV27 to TRBJ2-1, with 7 bases aligning to TRBD2. The CDR3 spans 15 residues. Germline CDR1 MNHEY, CDR2 SMNVEV (reference sequence). The ends lost 1 base at V and 5 bases at J; junction bases unmatched: 5. CDR3 DNA: TGTGCCAGCAGTTTATGGGGGGAGGGCCACAATGAGCAGTTCTTC. This gives the protein CASSLWGEGHNEQFF.

V usage is TRBV5-1 and J usage is TRBJ1-4, with a weak D call TRBD1 (6 bases). The ends were cut back, 4 bases at V and 4 bases at J, with 17 bases in the middle. This CDR3 has 16 amino acids. CDR1 is SGHRS and CDR2 is YFSETQ in the germline V gene. CDR3 nucleotides: TGCGCCAGCAGCCAGGGGACCTTCCTTTATAATGAAAAACTGTTTTTT. Protein product: CASSQGTFLYNEKLFF. Supplemented by reference TRBV5-1 and TRBJ1-4, the full variable domain reads KAGVTQTPRYLIKTRGQQVTLSCSPISGHRSVSWYQQTPGQGLQFLFEYFSETQRNKGNFPGRFSGRQFSNSRSEMNVSTLELGDSALYLCASSQGTFLYNEKLFFGSGTQLSVL.

The genes are TRBV24-1 and TRBJ2-3; 8 bases align to TRBD1. In germline, CDR1 is KGHDR, CDR2 SFDVKD. There are 15 residues in the CDR3. After removal of 4 bases from V and 4 bases from J, the junction contained 6 bases not matched to a gene. This chain's CDR3 is CATSDTDRAPDTQYF. The CDR3 DNA reads TGTGCCACCAGTGACACGGACAGGGCCCCAGATACGCAGTATTTT.

This clone came up once. V is TRBV28 and J is TRBJ1-3, with D possibly TRBD1 on 6 matching bases. This CDR3 comprises 15 residues. Trimming removed 2 bases at V and 4 bases at J, with 12 bases between. In germline, CDR1 is MDHEN, CDR2 SYDVKM. This CDR3 is CASSLVQGTGNTIYF. The CDR3, as DNA: TGTGCCAGCAGTTTAGTACAGGGAACAGGAAACACCATATATTTT.

This clone has more than one count but fewer than ten. The rearrangement joins TRBV3-1 (or the pseudogene TRBV3-2) to TRBJ2-2; 11 nucleotides agree with TRBD2. This CDR3 spans 13 amino acids. Germline CDR1 LGHDT, CDR2 YNNKEL (reference sequence). With V trimmed by 9 bases and J by 6 bases, 3 bases remained unmatched. CDR3 residues: CASSGRAAGELFF. In nucleotides, the CDR3 is TGTGCCAGTAGCGGGAGGGCCGCCGGGGAGCTGTTTTTT.

About this clone itself: Different DNA sequences within this sample yield the same CDR3. The CDR3 bases are TGCGCCAGCAGCTTGGATAGCGGGAGCAGCACAGATACGCAGTATTTT. It yields the protein CASSLDSGSSTDTQYF. J is TRBJ2-3 and V is TRBV5-1, with 9 bases aligning to TRBD2. The CDR3 loop spans 16 amino acids. Germline V gene lookup returns CDR1 SGHRS and CDR2 YFSETQ. V shed 0 bases, J shed 0 bases, and the junction held 2 bases outside the gene matches.

J is TRBJ2-1 and V is TRBV9; 7 bases are shared with TRBD2. The CDR3 has 14 amino acids. Germline V gives CDR1 SGDLS, CDR2 YYNGEE. Trimming took 0 bases from V and 9 from J; bases not matched to a gene: 6. The CDR3 DNA reads as TGTGCCAGCAGCGTAGTGGGGGGGATCGGTGAGCAGTTCTTC. Amino acids: CASSVVGGIGEQFF.

The chain carries TRBV15 and TRBJ1-5; 8 nucleotides agree with TRBD1. The CDR3 runs 17 residues. Losses at the gene ends were 3 bases for V and 6 bases for J; bases not matched to a gene: 13. Germline-derived CDR1 and CDR2 are LNHNV and YYDKDF (reference sequence). CDR3: CATSSLHITGGGQPQHF. In DNA form, the CDR3 reads TGTGCCACCAGCAGCCTCCATATTACAGGGGGTGGTCAGCCCCAGCATTTT.

The V and J genes are TRBV25-1 and TRBJ1-1, with D possibly TRBD1 on 6 matching bases. The germline V and J ends were trimmed by 4 bases and 4 bases, with 19 bases remaining between them. Germline lookup yields CDR1 MGHDK and CDR2 SYGVNS. The CDR3 is 16 amino acids. Here the CDR3 reads CASSAPPGERTTEAFF. CDR3 DNA: TGTGCCAGCAGTGCTCCTCCAGGGGAACGGACCACTGAAGCTTTCTTT.

The V gene is TRBV28, the J gene TRBJ2-1; 7 positions match TRBD1. CDR3 length equals 15 residues. The germline V gene has CDR1 MDHEN and CDR2 SYDVKM. V lost 6 bases and J lost 7; bases outside the gene matches: 12. The CDR3 DNA follows: TGTGCCAGCAGAGAAAGACAGGGAAGGTGGAATGAGCAGTTCTTC. Its protein is CASRERQGRWNEQFF.

The chain has TRBV19 and TRBJ2-5, with 7 bases that match TRBD1. CDR1 is LNHDA and CDR2 is SQIVND in the germline V gene (reference sequence). The CDR3 is 13 amino acids. V shed 7 bases and J 4 bases; nucleotides not matched to a gene: 6. CDR3: CASTERGRETQYF. CDR3 nucleotides: TGTGCCAGTACTGAAAGGGGGCGAGAGACCCAGTACTTC.

This clone has only a few counts. The V call is TRBV7-2, the J call TRBJ2-7; D might be TRBD1 (5 bases). V lost 2 bases to trimming and J lost 2 bases, with 13 bases between them. This CDR3 has 15 amino acids. CDR1 and CDR2 from the germline V gene are SGHTA and FQGNSA. The CDR3 bases are TGTGCCAGCAGCTTAATACAGGTATCCACCTACGAGCAGTACTTC. It codes for CASSLIQVSTYEQYF.

The V gene is TRBV6-5, the J gene TRBJ2-7, with D possibly TRBD1 on 5 matching bases. CDR3 size: 14 residues. The V and J ends lost 4 bases and 6 bases respectively, with 16 bases between them. The germline gives CDR1 MNHEY, CDR2 SVGAGI. This chain's CDR3 is CASSSTGISGEQYF. CDR3 DNA: TGTGCCAGCAGTTCAACAGGTATCTCCGGCGAGCAGTACTTC.

The chain combines TRBV5-6 with TRBJ1-6; perhaps TRBD1 as D (6 bases). Germline V gives CDR1 SGHDT, CDR2 YYEEEE. The V end was cut by 2 bases, the J end by 7 bases, with 19 bases between. The CDR3 is 17 amino acids. CDR3 residues: CASSFRGQPPGNSPLHF. CDR3 DNA: TGTGCCAGCAGCTTCCGCGGACAGCCACCCGGGAATTCACCCCTCCACTTT.

The DNA for the CDR3 is TGTGCCAGCAGGCCAAGGGGTGGAGGGCTTGAAGCTTTCTTT. Amino acid sequence: CASRPRGGGLEAFF. The chain carries TRBV27 and TRBJ1-1; possibly TRBD1 for D (5 bases). Germline loops: CDR1 MNHEY, CDR2 SMNVEV (reference sequence). Trimming removed 6 bases at V and 7 bases at J, with 18 bases between. The CDR3 consists of 14 residues.

The genes are TRBV29-1 and TRBJ1-1, with 8 positions matching TRBD1. J gave up 1 base and V 6 bases, and 13 bases lay outside the gene matches. This CDR3 is 16 amino acids long. CDR1 is SQVTM and CDR2 is ANQGSEA in the germline V gene. CDR3 nucleotide sequence: TGCAGCGTAGCCGCAGGGGGCACTGGGGAGAACACTGAAGCTTTCTTT. Its translation is CSVAAGGTGENTEAFF.

The chain combines TRBV19 with TRBJ1-2; 9 nucleotides line up with TRBD1. Germline V gene data show CDR1 as LNHDA and CDR2 as SQIVND (reference sequence). J lost 3 bases, V lost 3 bases, and 11 bases had no gene match. This CDR3 comprises 17 residues. The CDR3 is CASSIWGQGGSDYGYTF. The CDR3 bases are TGTGCCAGTAGTATCTGGGGACAGGGTGGAAGTGACTATGGCTACACCTTC.

The genes are TRBV10-3 and TRBJ2-1; a possible D gene is TRBD1 (7 bases). The CDR3 covers 15 residues. Looked up from germline, CDR1 is ENHRY and CDR2 is SYGVKD. Trimming took 3 bases from V and 4 from J, leaving 13 bases between them. CDR3 region: CAISDGGGAYNEQFF. In nucleotides, the CDR3 is TGTGCCATCAGTGATGGAGGGGGCGCGTACAATGAGCAGTTCTTC.

The chain employs TRBV5-4 and TRBJ2-5; a weak D match, TRBD1 (7 bases). Germline lookup yields CDR1 SGHNT and CDR2 YYREEE (reference sequence). The CDR3 totals 14 residues. The V end was cut by 4 bases, the J end by 5 bases, with 15 bases between. Here the CDR3 reads CASSPTGAGETQYF. Here the CDR3 DNA reads TGTGCCAGCAGCCCTACAGGGGCGGGGGAGACCCAGTACTTC.

This clone was seen just once. The chain links TRBV19 to TRBJ1-3; D gene unclear. Germline CDR1 reads LNHDA; CDR2 reads SQIVND (reference sequence). The CDR3 runs to 14 residues. V lost 8 bases, J lost 0 bases, and 11 bases lay in between. The DNA for the CDR3 is TGTGCCAGTTTGCTACGGAGCTCTGGAAACACCATATATTTT. Amino acids: CASLLRSSGNTIYF.

The CDR3 DNA reads as TGCGCCAGCAGCCAAGGGGTAGCGACCTACAATGAGCAGTTCTTC. Its translation: CASSQGVATYNEQFF. This chain connects TRBV4-3 to TRBJ2-1; tentatively, D is TRBD2 (5 bases). Trimming shortened V by 1 base and J by 2 bases, and 9 bases separated the two germline ends. Germline values: CDR1 LGHNA, CDR2 YSLEER. CDR3 length equals 15 residues.

Remarks on this clone: The sample holds other DNA sequences that translate to the same CDR3. The CDR3 nucleotides read TGTGCCAGCAGCCTGACAGGGGAGGGCACTGAAGCTTTCTTT. Translation: CASSLTGEGTEAFF. The chain recombines TRBV6-5 with TRBJ1-1, with 8 bases fitting TRBD1. Germline V gives CDR1 MNHEY, CDR2 SVGAGI. V lost 6 bases to trimming and J lost 4 bases; unmatched junction nucleotides: 7. The length of the CDR3 is 14 residues.

The J gene is TRBJ2-2, the V gene TRBV3-1 (or the pseudogene TRBV3-2); perhaps TRBD1 as D (5 bases). The CDR3 totals 16 residues. Germline V CDR1 and CDR2: LGHDT, YNNKEL (reference sequence). V gave up 4 bases and J gave up 1 base, with 13 bases separating them. The chain's CDR3 is CASSPYRQKNTGELFF. The CDR3 bases are TGTGCCAGCAGCCCCTACCGACAGAAGAACACCGGGGAGCTGTTTTTT.